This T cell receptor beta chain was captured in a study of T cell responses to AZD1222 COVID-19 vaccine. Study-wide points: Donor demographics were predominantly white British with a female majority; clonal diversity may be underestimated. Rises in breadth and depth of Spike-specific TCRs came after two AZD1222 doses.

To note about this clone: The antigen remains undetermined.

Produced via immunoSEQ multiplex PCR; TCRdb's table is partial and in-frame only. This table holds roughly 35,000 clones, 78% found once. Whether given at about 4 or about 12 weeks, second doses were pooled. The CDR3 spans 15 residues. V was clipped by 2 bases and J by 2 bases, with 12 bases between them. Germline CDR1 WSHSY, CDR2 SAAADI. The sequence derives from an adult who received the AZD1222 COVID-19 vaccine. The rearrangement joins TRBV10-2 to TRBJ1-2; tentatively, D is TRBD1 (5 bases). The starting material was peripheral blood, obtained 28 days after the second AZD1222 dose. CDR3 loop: CASSETRRQNYGYTF. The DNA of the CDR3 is TGCGCCAGCAGTGAGACCCGGCGACAGAACTATGGCTACACCTTC.